This entry lists 10 T cell receptor beta chains sequenced from one sample in a study of T cell responses to AZD1222 COVID-19 vaccine. Clones were read by immunoSEQ multiplex PCR, and TCRdb kept only the in-frame ones, dropping some. The data show around 120,000 clones, just under 95% seen once. Sequencing was performed on peripheral blood, taken 28 days after the second AZD1222 dose. The receptor source for this set is an adult who received the AZD1222 COVID-19 vaccine.

The chain is built from TRBV5-8 and TRBJ2-5; 11 positions match TRBD1. The CDR3 is 15 amino acids. V lost 2 bases, J lost 5 bases, and 5 bases stayed unmatched. CDR1 and CDR2 from the germline V gene are SGHTS and YDEGEE. This chain's CDR3 is CASSFGQGAYETQYF. In DNA, the CDR3 is TGTGCCAGCAGCTTCGGACAGGGGGCTTATGAGACCCAGTACTTC.

This clone was seen once. V is TRBV4-3 and J is TRBJ2-5; 9 bases are a match to TRBD2. The germline CDR1 and CDR2 sequences are LGHNA and YSLEER. The CDR3 covers 17 residues. The trim removed 0 bases at V and 5 bases at J, leaving 10 bases unmatched. DNA for the CDR3: TGCGCCAGCAGCCAAGAGGCTAGCGGGGCGTTCGGCGAGACCCAGTACTTC. It yields the protein CASSQEASGAFGETQYF.

This chain links TRBV7-6 with TRBJ1-1; 8 bases match TRBD1. J gave up 11 bases and V 1 base, and 6 bases lay outside the gene matches. The CDR3 is 13 residues long. Germline CDR1 is SGHVS and CDR2 is FNYEAQ. CDR3 protein: CASSLGGDRGAFF. Written as DNA, the CDR3 is TGTGCCAGCAGCTTAGGGGGTGACAGGGGCGCTTTCTTT. Variable domain in full (rest from reference TRBV7-6 and TRBJ1-1): GAGVSQSPRYKVTKRGQDVALRCDPISGHVSLYWYRQALGQGPEFLTYFNYEAQQDKSGLPNDRFSAERPEGSISTLTIQRTEQRDSAMYRCASSLGGDRGAFFGQGTRLTVV.

The V call is TRBV28, the J call TRBJ1-1; maybe TRBD1 (6 bases). V was trimmed by 6 bases and J by 4 bases, leaving 21 bases between them. The CDR3 contains 16 residues. Germline V lookup: CDR1 MDHEN, CDR2 SYDVKM. The CDR3 sequence is CASSGAGHLTGTEAFF. The DNA for the CDR3 is TGTGCCAGCAGCGGTGCGGGACACTTAACGGGCACTGAAGCTTTCTTT.

The chain is built from TRBV9 and TRBJ2-5, with 13 bases aligning to TRBD2. The germline gives CDR1 SGDLS, CDR2 YYNGEE. With 0 bases clipped from V and 4 bases from J, the junction kept 0 bases outside the gene matches. The CDR3 contains 15 residues. CDR3 amino acids: CASSVGLAGGETQYF. The CDR3 DNA reads as TGTGCCAGCAGCGTAGGACTAGCGGGAGGAGAGACCCAGTACTTC.

The rearrangement links TRBV30 to TRBJ1-3; D is uncertain. V dropped 3 bases and J dropped 0 bases, with 12 bases sitting between them. The CDR3 has 15 amino acids. CDR1 and CDR2 (germline): GTSNPN, SVGIG (reference sequence). CDR3 sequence: CAWSGLESSGNTIYF. DNA for the CDR3: TGTGCCTGGAGCGGGTTGGAGTCCTCTGGAAACACCATATATTTT.

The chain couples TRBV7-9 to TRBJ1-6; tentatively, D is TRBD1 (5 bases). Looked up from germline, CDR1 is SEHNR and CDR2 is FQNEAQ (reference sequence). V shed 1 base and J shed 10 bases, with 14 bases lying between them. The CDR3 is made up of 15 amino acids. The CDR3 protein is CASSLGSGVGSPLHF. The CDR3 DNA follows: TGTGCCAGCAGCTTAGGTTCGGGGGTTGGCTCACCCCTCCACTTT.

This chain's CDR3 is CASSLGASSTEAFF. In nucleotides, the CDR3 is TGTGCCAGCAGCTTAGGTGCTTCAAGCACTGAAGCTTTCTTT. The chain employs TRBV7-9 and TRBJ1-1; D not resolved. The V gene lost 1 base and the J gene lost 4 bases, with 10 bases spanning the gap. Looked up from germline, CDR1 is SEHNR and CDR2 is FQNEAQ (reference sequence). The CDR3 spans 14 residues.

The rearrangement uses TRBV6-5 and TRBJ1-2; D remains unclear. With 6 bases removed from V and 5 bases from J, the gap between germline ends came to 16 bases. This CDR3 is 14 amino acids long. Germline V gene lookup returns CDR1 MNHEY and CDR2 SVGAGI. The CDR3 region is CASRREFVGYGYTF. The CDR3 DNA follows: TGTGCCAGCAGGAGGGAGTTCGTGGGTTATGGCTACACCTTC.

The gene calls are TRBV19 and TRBJ2-7; maybe TRBD2 (6 bases). Trimming removed 7 bases at V and 4 bases at J, with 17 bases between. From germline, CDR1 is LNHDA and CDR2 SQIVND (reference sequence). The CDR3 totals 14 residues. CDR3 in DNA: TGTGCCAGTACCTCCGGGGGTGTAGGATACGAGCAGTACTTC. This sequence encodes CASTSGGVGYEQYF.